Below, one T cell receptor (beta chain) is given with its context. These data belong to a study of blood T cell repertoires in COVID-19. Study-level background: Spain, Italy and the United States supplied samples that represented acute and convalescent COVID-19. PBMCs, B-cell-depleted T cells, or T cells provided the cDNA or gDNA that made up the material.

As originally analysed: Reference gene primers were amplified, and this amplification served to estimate nucleated cell counts. Repertoires were generated with immunoSEQ multiplex PCR, while TCRdb's copy carries only in-frame clones and drops some. V and J calls plus clone size are reproduced from that table; the DNA served to infer D and trimming. The repertoire holds 30,000 to 45,000 clones, with roughly 80% as singletons. This CDR3 is 15 amino acids long. Between the trimmed V and J ends, which lost 5 bases and 13 bases, there was a span of 23 bases. Germline V lookup: CDR1 MNHEY, CDR2 SMNVEV (reference sequence).

The sequencing sample was made of peripheral blood. The TCR sequence derives from a man aged 55-75 years with active COVID-19. The chain couples TRBV27 to TRBJ2-2; D call uncertain. Written as DNA, the CDR3 is TGTGCCAGCAGTCCCCCGTTGGAGCTTCCATCTTGGCTGTTTTTT. This translates into CASSPPLELPSWLFF.